This TCR beta chain was sequenced for a study of T-cell reconstitution after alpha-beta-depleted transplantation in children. Construction of the TCRbeta library involved unique molecular identifiers. TCRdb reprocessed the PCR reads with MiXCR, giving one entry per CDR3 protein. The data contain some 200,000 distinct CDR3 sequences, 13% to 15% of them seen just once; the ten biggest clones take up approximately 13%. This sequence was found in a human donor who donated a stem cell graft to a child with acute lymphoblastic leukemia. The input for sequencing was PBMCs from the stem cell graft donor, taken from the stem cell graft.

This CDR3 reads CSVEPGPEAFF. CDR3 in DNA: TGCAGCGTTGAACCGGGACCCGAAGCTTTCTTT. J is TRBJ1-1 and V is TRBV29-1, with D possibly matching TRBD1 (5 bases). Germline V gene data show CDR1 as SQVTM and CDR2 as ANQGSEA. The CDR3 consists of 11 residues. Trimming took 2 bases from V and 8 from J, leaving 9 bases between them. The full variable domain, rest sourced from reference TRBV29-1 and TRBJ1-1, is SAVISQKPSRDICQRGTSLTIQCQVDSQVTMMFWYRQQPGQSLTLIATANQGSEATYESGFVIDKFPISRPNLTFSTLTVSNMSPEDSSIYLCSVEPGPEAFFGQGTRLTVV.